This TCR beta chain was captured by sequencing in a study of blood T cell repertoires in COVID-19. Overall study: Nucleic acid was either cDNA or gDNA, and it came from T cells, B-cell-depleted T cells, or PBMCs.

The table came from immunoSEQ multiplex PCR; TCRdb's copy has only in-frame clones and leaves some out. The sample lists 30,000 to 40,000 clones; 70% to 90% were seen once. The receptor comes from a man between 65 and 80 years old with active COVID-19. Sample: peripheral blood.

CDR3 residues: CASSQVPSDEQYF. The CDR3 DNA follows: TGCGCCAGCAGCCAAGTCCCTAGCGACGAGCAGTACTTC. V and J are TRBV4-1 and TRBJ2-7; weak D call: TRBD2 (6 bases). From germline, CDR1 is MGHRA and CDR2 YSYEKL. The CDR3 loop spans 13 amino acids. Trimming removed 1 base from V and 5 bases from J, with 9 bases in between.